The 17 T cell receptor beta chains listed next were all sequenced from one sample in a study of cytotoxic CD8 clonotypes in ibrutinib-treated CLL. Method: immunoSEQ multiplex PCR; TCRdb's copy keeps in-frame clones and lacks some. The sample has about 300,000 clones, roughly three quarters seen once. Source: PBMCs, taken at disease progression, from a patient treated with ibrutinib. The origin of the receptors is a human donor with chronic lymphocytic leukemia.

The chain links TRBV7-2 to TRBJ2-7, with TRBD2 matching over 8 bases. The CDR3 has 18 amino acids. Germline trimming cut 5 bases from V and 2 bases from J; bases unmatched to any gene: 17. The V gene's germline CDR1 is SGHTA and CDR2 FQGNSA. The CDR3 protein is CASSLGLAGRRFTYEQYF. Here the CDR3 DNA reads TGTGCCAGCAGCCTCGGCCTAGCGGGTAGGAGGTTCACCTACGAGCAGTACTTC.

In this sample, this clone turned up once. The rearrangement joins TRBV28 to TRBJ2-4; D might be TRBD1 (6 bases). V was cut by 5 bases and J by 2 bases, with 16 bases left in between. The germline gives CDR1 MDHEN, CDR2 SYDVKM. The CDR3 consists of 16 residues. The CDR3 protein is CASSPRRQGTKNIQYF. In DNA form, the CDR3 reads TGTGCCAGCAGTCCCCGGCGTCAGGGGACCAAAAACATTCAGTACTTC.

The gene calls are TRBV29-1 and TRBJ1-1; maybe TRBD1 (5 bases). V was clipped by 3 bases and J by 7 bases, with 15 bases between them. CDR3 length: 13 residues. CDR1 SQVTM and CDR2 ANQGSEA come from the germline V gene. This CDR3 reads CSVDGGATYEAFF. The CDR3 coding sequence is TGCAGCGTTGATGGAGGGGCGACCTATGAAGCTTTCTTT. Full variable domain (rest looked up from reference TRBV29-1 and TRBJ1-1): SAVISQKPSRDICQRGTSLTIQCQVDSQVTMMFWYRQQPGQSLTLIATANQGSEATYESGFVIDKFPISRPNLTFSTLTVSNMSPEDSSIYLCSVDGGATYEAFFGQGTRLTVV.

V is TRBV6-1 and J is TRBJ2-7; D tentatively fits TRBD1 or TRBD2 (5 bases each). CDR1 is MNHNS and CDR2 is SASEGT in the germline V gene. The V end was cut by 8 bases, the J end by 3 bases, with 14 bases between. This CDR3 spans 13 amino acids. DNA of the CDR3: TGTGCCAGCGCAGGGACGGCGAACTACGAGCAGTACTTC. Protein product: CASAGTANYEQYF.

V is TRBV29-1 and J is TRBJ2-7; no reliable D call. Looked up from germline, CDR1 is SQVTM and CDR2 is ANQGSEA. The CDR3 extends over 12 amino acids. The germline V and J ends were trimmed by 5 bases and 0 bases, with 8 bases remaining between them. The CDR3 loop reads CSVLTDSYEQYF. The CDR3, as DNA: TGCAGCGTTCTAACTGACTCCTACGAGCAGTACTTC.

The chain has TRBV28 and TRBJ1-5; possible D gene TRBD1, 6 bases. Germline V CDR1 and CDR2: MDHEN, SYDVKM. Trimming took 5 bases from V and 14 from J, leaving 16 bases between them. The CDR3 is made up of 12 amino acids. The CDR3 protein is CASSNTGLQKHF. In nucleotides, the CDR3 is TGTGCCAGCAGTAACACAGGGCTCCAGAAGCATTTT. The variable domain in full, completed from reference TRBV28 and TRBJ1-5, reads DVKVTQSSRYLVKRTGEKVFLECVQDMDHENMFWYRQDPGLGLRLIYFSYDVKMKEKGDIPEGYSVSREKKERFSLILESASTNQTSMYLCASSNTGLQKHFGDGTRLSIL.

The gene calls are TRBV4-2 and TRBJ2-2, with D possibly being TRBD2 (5 bases). The CDR3 has 15 residues. Germline V gene lookup returns CDR1 LGHNA and CDR2 YNFKEQ. The germline V and J ends were trimmed by 3 bases and 2 bases, with 10 bases remaining between them. The CDR3 protein is CASSQIRGNTGELFF. DNA of the CDR3: TGTGCCAGCAGCCAGATCCGGGGAAACACCGGGGAGCTGTTTTTT.

This clone occurred a few times. V gene TRBV4-2 combines with J gene TRBJ2-7; the D is unclear. The CDR3 is 12 amino acids. Trimming took 0 bases from V and 6 from J, leaving 6 bases between them. CDR1 is LGHNA, CDR2 YNFKEQ, per germline. The CDR3 DNA follows: TGTGCCAGCAGCCAAGATTGGGGCGAGCAGTACTTC. The encoded protein is CASSQDWGEQYF.

The rearrangement uses TRBV10-3 and TRBJ2-7; 7 nucleotides match TRBD2. The CDR3 loop spans 14 amino acids. V shed 6 bases and J 2 bases; nucleotides not matched to a gene: 7. Germline CDR1 reads ENHRY; CDR2 reads SYGVKD. CDR3 sequence (DNA): TGTGCCATCAGAACAACCGGGACTACCTACGAGCAGTACTTC. Translation: CAIRTTGTTYEQYF.

The J gene is TRBJ2-7, the V gene TRBV4-1; D perhaps matches TRBD1 (5 bases). Between the trimmed V and J ends, which lost 0 bases and 2 bases, there was a span of 26 bases. Germline values: CDR1 MGHRA, CDR2 YSYEKL. The CDR3 consists of 20 residues. The CDR3 reads CASSQDPGSVGVPSPYEQYF. The CDR3 nucleotides read TGCGCCAGCAGCCAAGACCCAGGGTCTGTAGGGGTACCCTCACCCTACGAGCAGTACTTC.

The chain links TRBV7-8 to TRBJ1-4, with D unresolved. Per the germline V gene, CDR1 is SGHVS and CDR2 is FQNEAQ. The CDR3 is 15 amino acids. V was cut by 5 bases and J by 0 bases, with 10 bases left in between. CDR3 nucleotides: TGTGCCAGCAGCGTTTCAGGAACAACTAATGAAAAACTGTTTTTT. It encodes CASSVSGTTNEKLFF. The whole variable domain, remainder taken from reference TRBV7-8 and TRBJ1-4, is GAGVSQSPRYKVAKRGQDVALRCDPISGHVSLFWYQQALGQGPEFLTYFQNEAQLDKSGLPSDRFFAERPEGSVSTLKIQRTQQEDSAVYLCASSVSGTTNEKLFFGSGTQLSVL.

This rearrangement joins TRBV5-1 to TRBJ2-7, with 9 nucleotides matching TRBD1. This CDR3 comprises 14 residues. From germline, CDR1 is SGHRS and CDR2 YFSETQ. V trimming: 0 bases; J trimming: 4 bases; junction bases outside the gene matches: 2. The CDR3 sequence: CASSLAQGAYEQYF. For the CDR3, the DNA is TGCGCCAGCAGCTTGGCACAGGGGGCTTACGAGCAGTACTTC.

The chain is built from TRBV5-1 and TRBJ2-5; TRBD2 aligns across 12 bases. This CDR3 has 17 amino acids. The trim removed 0 bases at V and 4 bases at J, leaving 7 bases unmatched. Germline lookup yields CDR1 SGHRS and CDR2 YFSETQ. The CDR3 loop reads CASSLVLAGGFRETQYF. CDR3 DNA sequence: TGCGCCAGCAGCTTGGTCCTAGCGGGAGGGTTTCGAGAGACCCAGTACTTC.

The V gene is TRBV2, the J gene TRBJ1-2; 9 bases match TRBD1. The CDR3 runs to 13 residues. The J segment lost 6 bases and the V segment lost 9 bases, leaving 8 bases of the junction unmatched. Germline lookup yields CDR1 SNHLY and CDR2 FYNNEI. The CDR3, as DNA: TGTGCCAGAGGAGGGACAGGGATTGATGGCTACACCTTC. It codes for CARGGTGIDGYTF. The full variable domain, completed using reference TRBV2 and TRBJ1-2, is EPEVTQTPSHQVTQMGQEVILRCVPISNHLYFYWYRQILGQKVEFLVSFYNNEISEKSEIFDDQFSVERPDGSNFTLKIRSTKLEDSAMYFCARGGTGIDGYTFGSGTRLTVV.

The chain uses TRBV5-1 and TRBJ2-5; 12 bases fit TRBD2. After removal of 2 bases from V and 5 bases from J, the junction contained 7 bases not matched to a gene. The germline V gene encodes CDR1 SGHRS and CDR2 YFSETQ. This CDR3 comprises 16 residues. The CDR3 sequence: CASSLTSGGFGETQYF. Written as DNA, the CDR3 is TGCGCCAGCAGCTTAACTAGCGGGGGGTTCGGCGAGACCCAGTACTTC.

Only one count was recorded for this clone. The chain combines TRBV29-1 with TRBJ2-7; D is possibly TRBD1 or TRBD2 (6 bases each). Between the trimmed V and J ends, which lost 1 base and 0 bases, there was a span of 13 bases. The CDR3 has 15 residues. Germline V gene sequence: CDR1 SQVTM, CDR2 ANQGSEA. The CDR3 here is CSVEASGASSYEQYF. The CDR3 nucleotides are TGCAGCGTTGAAGCCTCGGGGGCTAGCTCCTACGAGCAGTACTTC.

This sequence joins TRBV29-1 and TRBJ1-5, with TRBD1 matching over 7 bases. V lost 6 bases and J lost 4; bases outside the gene matches: 3. The germline CDR1 and CDR2 sequences are SQVTM and ANQGSEA. The CDR3 length is 12 residues. The DNA for the CDR3 is TGCAGCGTACAGGGGCCTAATCAGCCCCAGCATTTT. Translation: CSVQGPNQPQHF.